This entry lists 23 T cell receptor beta chains sequenced from one sample in a study of cytomegalovirus exposure and HLA in healthy donors (dated by TCRdb to about 2017). Libraries were constructed by the immunoSEQ multiplex PCR assay. The multiplex PCR relied on a mix of 60 forward primers for TCR Vbeta segments and 13 reverse primers for TCR Jbeta segments. This immuneACCESS table, as held by TCRdb, lists in-frame sequences with V and J called but not all clones. Of the missing ones, under half trace to an unresolved V gene in checked studies; the others have no known cause. The sample table shows fewer than 150,000 clones, and about 80% are seen once. The leading ten clones occupy about 2.5% of the sample. Sample: PBMCs. These receptors were obtained from a woman aged 40-49 years in good health and CMV-seropositive.

This clone was detected a few times. The chain joins TRBV4-1 to TRBJ2-3, with 11 nucleotides matching TRBD2. V was clipped by 5 bases and J by 7 bases; unmatched bases: 17. Germline V gene sequence: CDR1 MGHRA, CDR2 YSYEKL. There are 18 residues in the CDR3. CDR3 sequence reads: CASSSQDLAGGPPYTQYF. The CDR3, as DNA: TGCGCCAGCAGCTCCCAAGACCTAGCGGGGGGTCCTCCATATACGCAGTATTTT.

V usage is TRBV5-6 and J usage is TRBJ2-3; possibly TRBD2 for D (5 bases). V gave up 4 bases and J gave up 0 bases, with 9 bases separating them. Germline CDR1 is SGHDT and CDR2 is YYEEEE. The length of the CDR3 is 14 residues. CDR3 nucleotides: TGTGCCAGCAGCCGCGGGTCTAGCACAGATACGCAGTATTTT. It codes for CASSRGSSTDTQYF.

CDR3 residues: CASSIQGDTEAFF. As DNA, the CDR3 is TGTGCCAGTAGTATACAAGGGGACACTGAAGCTTTCTTT. The J gene is TRBJ1-1, the V gene TRBV19; D perhaps matches TRBD1 (5 bases). Germline assignment: CDR1 LNHDA and CDR2 SQIVND (reference sequence). This CDR3 is 13 amino acids long. The V end lost 2 bases, the J end lost 3 bases, and 7 bases lay between the germline ends.

The genes are TRBV9 and TRBJ1-3; a possible D gene is TRBD1 (5 bases). Germline V gene sequence: CDR1 SGDLS, CDR2 YYNGEE. V lost 3 bases and J 0 bases, leaving 7 bases between the germline ends. The length of the CDR3 is 14 residues. The CDR3 sequence: CASSAQVSGNTIYF. CDR3 nucleotide sequence: TGTGCCAGCAGCGCACAGGTCTCTGGAAACACCATATATTTT.

J is TRBJ1-2 and V is TRBV5-1, with TRBD1 matching over 10 bases. Germline-derived CDR1 and CDR2 are SGHRS and YFSETQ. The CDR3 runs to 16 residues. The V segment lost 6 bases and the J segment 8 bases; nucleotides outside the gene matches: 16. The CDR3 DNA reads TGCGCCAGCACCCTCGGCGAGACAGGGGGCCGGAAGGGCTACACCTTC. It translates to CASTLGETGGRKGYTF. Full variable domain (remainder filled in from reference TRBV5-1 and TRBJ1-2): KAGVTQTPRYLIKTRGQQVTLSCSPISGHRSVSWYQQTPGQGLQFLFEYFSETQRNKGNFPGRFSGRQFSNSRSEMNVSTLELGDSALYLCASTLGETGGRKGYTFGSGTRLTVV.

The rearrangement uses TRBV11-2 and TRBJ1-2; TRBD1 matches 7 bases. Trimming removed 5 bases from V and 7 bases from J; junction bases left unmatched: 10. The CDR3 is 14 amino acids. Germline V gives CDR1 SGHAT, CDR2 FQNNGV. CDR3 DNA: TGTGCCAGCAGCGACTCGACAGGGTTCGTTGGCTACACCTTC. Translating it yields CASSDSTGFVGYTF.

This clone was recorded only once. The V gene is TRBV7-2, the J gene TRBJ2-5; 9 bases match TRBD1. The CDR3 contains 16 residues. The V segment lost 3 bases and the J segment 2 bases; nucleotides outside the gene matches: 7. From germline, CDR1 is SGHTA and CDR2 FQGNSA. The CDR3 spells CASSLGGGQGQETQYF. Here the CDR3 DNA reads TGTGCCAGCAGCTTGGGGGGCGGACAGGGGCAAGAGACCCAGTACTTC.

V is TRBV4-1 and J is TRBJ2-7, with D hard to call. This CDR3 is built from 13 residues. V lost 1 base, J lost 2 bases, and 6 bases lay in between. In germline, CDR1 is MGHRA, CDR2 YSYEKL. CDR3 DNA: TGCGCCAGCAGCCAAGGGCAGGCCTACGAGCAGTACTTC. Translated, it gives CASSQGQAYEQYF.

V gene TRBV30 combines with J gene TRBJ2-7; TRBD1 aligns across 10 bases. After removal of 4 bases from V and 1 base from J, the junction contained 7 bases not matched to a gene. The CDR3 runs 15 residues. The germline gives CDR1 GTSNPN, CDR2 SVGIG (reference sequence). CDR3 bases: TGTGCCTGGACCTTGGACAGGGGGATATCCTACGAGCAGTACTTC. Protein product: CAWTLDRGISYEQYF.

This chain joins TRBV25-1 and TRBJ2-7; D is undetermined. Trimming stripped 6 bases from V and 2 bases from J, with 11 bases between. This CDR3 region has 13 residues. CDR1 and CDR2 (germline): MGHDK, SYGVNS. CDR3 sequence: CASRPDSAYEQYF. The DNA for the CDR3 is TGTGCCAGCAGACCCGATAGTGCCTACGAGCAGTACTTC.

This clone appeared a few times. The rearrangement joins TRBV7-2 to TRBJ1-2, with 11 bases identical to TRBD1. With 5 bases clipped from V and 4 bases from J, the junction kept 3 bases outside the gene matches. The CDR3 totals 14 residues. Germline V gene sequence: CDR1 SGHTA, CDR2 FQGNSA. The CDR3 sequence is CASSVGQGAYGYTF. The CDR3 DNA sequence: TGTGCCAGCAGCGTAGGACAGGGGGCCTATGGCTACACCTTC.

The chain has TRBV11-3 and TRBJ2-1, with a weak D call TRBD2 (7 bases). Germline CDR1 is SGHNT and CDR2 is YENEEA. This CDR3 spans 15 amino acids. V lost 0 bases and J lost 6, with 12 bases in between. Here the CDR3 reads CASSLDRGAINEQFF. DNA for the CDR3: TGTGCCAGCAGCTTAGATCGGGGGGCCATCAATGAGCAGTTCTTC.

The table lists this clone with a count of one. The V gene is TRBV5-1, the J gene TRBJ2-7; TRBD1 agrees at 7 bases. Unmatched junction bases numbered 10, after V lost 4 bases and J lost 3 bases. CDR1 is SGHRS, CDR2 YFSETQ, per germline. This CDR3 has 15 amino acids. CDR3 loop: CASSPAPGQIYEQYF. DNA of the CDR3: TGCGCCAGCAGCCCCGCTCCGGGACAGATCTACGAGCAGTACTTC.

Only one count was recorded for this clone. The rearrangement links TRBV4-1 to TRBJ2-1; 8 bases are shared with TRBD2. Unmatched junction bases numbered 18, after V lost 1 base and J lost 1 base. Germline assignment: CDR1 MGHRA and CDR2 YSYEKL. This CDR3 is 21 amino acids long. For the CDR3, the DNA is TGCGCCAGCAGCCAAGTATTGGGGACGGGGGGGCCGTTAAGTTCCTACAATGAGCAGTTCTTC. This sequence encodes CASSQVLGTGGPLSSYNEQFF.

This rearrangement joins TRBV4-3 to TRBJ1-2; TRBD1 aligns across 8 bases. The CDR3 loop spans 15 amino acids. V lost 0 bases and J lost 4; bases outside the gene matches: 4. Germline V gene lookup returns CDR1 LGHNA and CDR2 YSLEER. CDR3 DNA: TGCGCCAGCAGCCAAGATCCCCAGGGGGCCTATGGCTACACCTTC. This gives the protein CASSQDPQGAYGYTF.

This chain links TRBV4-1 with TRBJ2-6; tentative D call: TRBD1 (6 bases). The germline V gene has CDR1 MGHRA and CDR2 YSYEKL. The CDR3 contains 18 residues. V was trimmed by 0 bases and J by 0 bases, leaving 12 bases between them. The CDR3 is CASSQDPGQLSGANVLTF. DNA of the CDR3: TGCGCCAGCAGCCAAGATCCCGGACAGCTCTCTGGGGCCAACGTCCTGACTTTC.

In its sample, this clone was seen a few times. This chain connects TRBV7-8 to TRBJ1-2; D call uncertain. The CDR3 has 15 amino acids. The germline V gene has CDR1 SGHVS and CDR2 FQNEAQ. V lost 5 bases and J lost 0, with 13 bases in between. The CDR3 region has the DNA TGTGCCAGCAGCCCAAGGGCCGGGGCTAACTATGGCTACACCTTC. Translating gives CASSPRAGANYGYTF.

This clone appeared a few times. The chain employs TRBV10-3 and TRBJ1-1, with D unclear. V was shortened by 2 bases and J by 5 bases, with 12 bases between the two germline ends. This CDR3 is built from 14 residues. Germline values: CDR1 ENHRY, CDR2 SYGVKD. The CDR3: CAISEGRTWTEAFF. Here the CDR3 DNA reads TGTGCCATCAGTGAGGGCCGAACGTGGACTGAAGCTTTCTTT.

The chain recombines TRBV2 with TRBJ2-7, with TRBD2 identical over 8 bases. The germline V gene has CDR1 SNHLY and CDR2 FYNNEI. The CDR3 loop spans 14 amino acids. V lost 7 bases to trimming and J lost 2 bases; unmatched junction nucleotides: 7. The CDR3 sequence: CASTVERETYEQYF. The CDR3 coding sequence is TGTGCCAGCACCGTAGAGCGGGAGACCTACGAGCAGTACTTC.

The chain couples TRBV5-5 to TRBJ2-1, with 7 nucleotides matching TRBD1. Germline loops: CDR1 SGHKS, CDR2 YYEKEE (reference sequence). This CDR3 region has 13 residues. The V gene end was trimmed by 4 bases and the J gene end by 6 bases; junction bases not matched to a gene: 4. CDR3: CASSPDRPNEQFF. In DNA, the CDR3 is TGTGCCAGCAGCCCGGACAGGCCCAATGAGCAGTTCTTC.

The V gene is TRBV11-2, the J gene TRBJ1-3; D not resolved. This CDR3 region has 15 residues. CDR1 and CDR2 from the germline V gene are SGHAT and FQNNGV. Trimming pared 5 bases from V and 0 bases from J, leaving 11 bases between. CDR3 sequence reads: CASSVLSLSGNTIYF. The CDR3, as DNA: TGTGCCAGCAGCGTTTTATCCCTCTCTGGAAACACCATATATTTT.

This clone was found a few times. The rearrangement joins TRBV5-4 to TRBJ2-6; no clear D. V lost 4 bases, J lost 1 base, and 9 bases lay in between. The CDR3 has 15 amino acids. Germline V gives CDR1 SGHNT, CDR2 YYREEE (reference sequence). CDR3 coding DNA: TGTGCCAGCAGCACCGACTTATCTGGGGCCAACGTCCTGACTTTC. It yields the protein CASSTDLSGANVLTF. Looking up the rest from reference TRBV5-4 and TRBJ2-6 gives the full variable domain: ETGVTQSPTHLIKTRGQQVTLRCSSQSGHNTVSWYQQALGQGPQFIFQYYREEENGRGNFPPRFSGLQFPNYSSELNVNALELDDSALYLCASSTDLSGANVLTFGAGSRLTVL.

The chain employs TRBV5-6 and TRBJ2-5; TRBD1 matches at 10 bases. Unmatched junction bases numbered 4, after V lost 0 bases and J lost 5 bases. CDR3 size: 15 residues. Per the germline V gene, CDR1 is SGHDT and CDR2 is YYEEEE. For the CDR3, the DNA is TGTGCCAGCAGCTTGGGGACAGGGGGAAGGGAGACCCAGTACTTC. Its translation is CASSLGTGGRETQYF.